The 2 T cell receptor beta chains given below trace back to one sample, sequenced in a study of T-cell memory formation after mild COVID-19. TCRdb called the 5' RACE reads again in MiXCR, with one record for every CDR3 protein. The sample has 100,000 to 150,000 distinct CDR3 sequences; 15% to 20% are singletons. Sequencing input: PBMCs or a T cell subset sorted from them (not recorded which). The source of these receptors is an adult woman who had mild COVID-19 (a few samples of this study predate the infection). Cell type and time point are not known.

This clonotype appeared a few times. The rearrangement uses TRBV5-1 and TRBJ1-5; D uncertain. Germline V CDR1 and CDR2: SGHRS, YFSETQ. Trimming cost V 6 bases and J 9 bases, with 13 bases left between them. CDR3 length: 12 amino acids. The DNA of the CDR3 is TGCGCCAGCAATCCGTCAGGTCGGCCCCAGCATTTT. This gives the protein CASNPSGRPQHF.

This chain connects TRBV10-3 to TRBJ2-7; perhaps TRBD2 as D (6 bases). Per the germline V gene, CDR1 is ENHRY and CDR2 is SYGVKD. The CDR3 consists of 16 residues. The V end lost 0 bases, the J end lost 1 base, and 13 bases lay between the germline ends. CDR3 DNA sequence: TGTGCCATCAGTGAGTCGAGACTAGACCTTTCCTACGAGCAGTACTTC. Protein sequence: CAISESRLDLSYEQYF.